This TCR beta chain derives from a study of OX40 agonist ivuxolimab in advanced cancers. Study background: Of mixed ages from roughly 23 to 80 and averaging 60 years, the group was more than 65% male.

CDR3 size: 16 residues. J was trimmed by 5 bases and V by 4 bases; bases with no gene match: 12. Germline V gene lookup returns CDR1 LGHNA and CDR2 YSLEER. Study results and limitations: Expanded clones were, on average, more numerous in CD8+ T cells than in CD4+.

Libraries were prepared by immunoSEQ multiplex PCR; TCRdb keeps only in-frame clonotypes and omits some of them. The data show some 94,000 clones, with around nine tenths seen just once and over 0.8% held by the top ten. Comments on this clone: Antigen: not known.

The sample consisted of CD4+ or CD8+ T cells sorted from blood, taken in a trial of the OX40 agonist ivuxolimab. The V gene is TRBV4-3, the J gene TRBJ1-2, with TRBD1 matching over 8 bases. This clonotype was sampled from an adult with an advanced solid tumor such as melanoma, head and neck, liver or kidney cancer. The CDR3 loop is CASSPTPGGSGYGYTF. The CDR3 nucleotides read TGCGCCAGCAGCCCGACTCCAGGGGGCTCAGGGTATGGCTACACCTTC.